Following are 18 T cell receptor beta chains from one sample sequenced in a study of lymphopenia after photon versus proton radiotherapy. Sequenced by immunoSEQ multiplex PCR; TCRdb stores in-frame clones only, minus some. The sample carries 11,000 to 15,000 clones, about 79% recorded once. The starting material was peripheral blood, obtained from a patient treated with photon-based radiotherapy. These receptors were obtained from a man aged 50 or older with gastric cancer.

The rearrangement uses TRBV6-1 and TRBJ1-4, with D tentatively TRBD1 (5 bases). Germline CDR1 reads MNHNS; CDR2 reads SASEGT. The CDR3 covers 17 residues. Deletions cut 4 bases from V and 4 bases from J, with 19 bases between. CDR3 bases: TGTGCCAGCAGTGGAGGTTTTTACAGGACCGTTAATGAAAAACTGTTTTTT. It specifies CASSGGFYRTVNEKLFF.

This sequence joins TRBV21-1 and TRBJ1-4; the DNA was not compared with TRBD1, the D call given in the table. TRBV21-1 is a listed pseudogene. This CDR3 is built from 16 residues. The CDR3 coding sequence is TGTGCCAGCAGCAAAGCAGACCCGGGACAAGATGAAAAACTGTTTTTT. Translated: CASSKADPGQDEKLFF.

V and J are TRBV11-2 and TRBJ1-6, with D uncertain. V was trimmed by 0 bases and J by 7 bases, leaving 13 bases between them. The CDR3 consists of 16 residues. The germline CDR1 and CDR2 sequences are SGHAT and FQNNGV. The CDR3 is CASSLDHEGANSPLHF. The CDR3 region has the DNA TGTGCCAGCAGCTTAGATCATGAGGGCGCCAATTCACCCCTCCACTTT. Filled out from reference TRBV11-2 and TRBJ1-6, the complete variable domain reads EAGVAQSPRYKIIEKRQSVAFWCNPISGHATLYWYQQILGQGPKLLIQFQNNGVVDDSQLPKDRFSAERLKGVDSTLKIQPAKLEDSAVYLCASSLDHEGANSPLHFGNGTRLTVT.

This clone was seen a handful of times. The J gene is TRBJ1-6, the V gene TRBV4-1; D remains ambiguous. The CDR3 is 14 amino acids. Germline CDR1 is MGHRA and CDR2 is YSYEKL. With 3 bases removed from V and 8 bases from J, the gap between germline ends came to 11 bases. The CDR3 bases are TGCGCCAGCAGCCATTCACTTGCCCATTCACCCCTCCACTTT. Translation gives CASSHSLAHSPLHF.

In this sample, this clone turned up a few times. The rearrangement uses TRBV11-2 and TRBJ1-1; 7 nucleotides match TRBD1. The CDR3 is 14 residues long. V dropped 5 bases and J dropped 4; count of bases not matched to a gene: 7. The germline gives CDR1 SGHAT, CDR2 FQNNGV. As DNA, the CDR3 is TGTGCCAGCAGCCAAACGACAGGGTTCACTGAAGCTTTCTTT. Its translation is CASSQTTGFTEAFF.

The genes are TRBV6-4 and TRBJ2-1; D may be TRBD2 (6 bases). Germline V gene data show CDR1 as MRHNA and CDR2 as SNTAGT. Trimming pared 6 bases from V and 0 bases from J, leaving 12 bases between. The CDR3 runs 15 residues. CDR3 nucleotides: TGTGCCAGCAGAGATCGGGGGAGCTCCTACAATGAGCAGTTCTTC. It translates to CASRDRGSSYNEQFF.

The V gene is TRBV5-3, the J gene TRBJ2-5; tentatively, D is TRBD1 or TRBD2 (5 bases each). TRBV5-3 has ORF status, its function being uncertain. The CDR3 extends over 17 amino acids. V shed 3 bases and J shed 2 bases, with 20 bases lying between them. CDR3 protein: CARSSRDLRGEQETQYF. CDR3 bases: TGTGCCAGAAGCTCCCGGGACCTCCGGGGTGAACAAGAGACCCAGTACTTC.

The chain recombines TRBV10-2 with TRBJ2-7; 10 bases line up with TRBD1. The CDR3 loop spans 15 amino acids. Germline CDR1 is WSHSY and CDR2 is SAAADI. The V gene end was trimmed by 6 bases and the J gene end by 2 bases; junction bases not matched to a gene: 7. Here the CDR3 reads CASSLQGQGTYEQYF. The CDR3 coding sequence is TGCGCCAGCAGCCTCCAGGGACAGGGGACCTACGAGCAGTACTTC.

This chain connects TRBV5-6 to TRBJ1-2; 7 nucleotides line up with TRBD1. The CDR3 is 14 residues long. Germline CDR1 reads SGHDT; CDR2 reads YYEEEE. V dropped 3 bases and J dropped 2; count of bases not matched to a gene: 4. The chain's CDR3 is CASSSKDRNYGYTF. The DNA of the CDR3 is TGTGCCAGCAGCTCGAAGGACAGGAACTATGGCTACACCTTC. The variable domain in full, completed from reference TRBV5-6 and TRBJ1-2, reads DAGVTQSPTHLIKTRGQQVTLRCSPKSGHDTVSWYQQALGQGPQFIFQYYEEEERQRGNFPDRFSGHQFPNYSSELNVNALLLGDSALYLCASSSKDRNYGYTFGSGTRLTVV.

The chain is built from TRBV5-5 and TRBJ2-5, with TRBD2 identical over 15 bases. Per the germline V gene, CDR1 is SGHKS and CDR2 is YYEKEE (reference sequence). V shed 4 bases and J 4 bases; nucleotides not matched to a gene: 2. CDR3 length: 15 residues. This CDR3 reads CASSRTSGGAETQYF. In nucleotides, the CDR3 is TGTGCCAGCAGCCGGACTAGCGGGGGGGCAGAGACCCAGTACTTC. The variable domain in full, completed from reference TRBV5-5 and TRBJ2-5, reads DAGVTQSPTHLIKTRGQQVTLRCSPISGHKSVSWYQQVLGQGPQFIFQYYEKEERGRGNFPDRFSARQFPNYSSELNVNALLLGDSALYLCASSRTSGGAETQYFGPGTRLLVL.

J is TRBJ2-3 and V is TRBV6-4; TRBD1 is a possible D gene (6 bases). Trimming took 5 bases from V and 0 from J, leaving 12 bases between them. In germline, CDR1 is MRHNA, CDR2 SNTAGT. The CDR3 extends over 15 amino acids. The CDR3 nucleotides read TGTGCCAGCAGTACCGGGACAAAAAGCACAGATACGCAGTATTTT. Its protein is CASSTGTKSTDTQYF.

The chain is built from TRBV5-1 and TRBJ2-5, with 15 bases aligning to TRBD2. CDR1 and CDR2 (germline): SGHRS, YFSETQ. CDR3 size: 16 residues. Losses at the gene ends were 4 bases for V and 2 bases for J; bases not matched to a gene: 3. The DNA for the CDR3 is TGCGCCAGCAGCACGGGACTAGCGGGGGGACAAGAGACCCAGTACTTC. This codes for CASSTGLAGGQETQYF.

The rearrangement joins TRBV29-1 to TRBJ2-6, with no clear D. Germline V gene sequence: CDR1 SQVTM, CDR2 ANQGSEA. The CDR3 contains 13 residues. V lost 4 bases to trimming and J lost 4 bases, with 8 bases between them. This CDR3 reads CSVVVGGANVLTF. Written as DNA, the CDR3 is TGCAGCGTTGTTGTAGGAGGGGCCAACGTCCTGACTTTC.

The V gene is TRBV5-1, the J gene TRBJ1-3; D gene ambiguous. V was trimmed by 2 bases and J by 2 bases, leaving 8 bases between them. The CDR3 consists of 14 residues. Germline CDR1 and CDR2: SGHRS and YFSETQ. The CDR3 loop is CASSFAEAGNTIYF. CDR3 coding DNA: TGCGCCAGCAGCTTTGCAGAAGCTGGAAACACCATATATTTT. Based on the CDR3 plus reference TRBV5-1 and TRBJ1-3, the full variable domain is KAGVTQTPRYLIKTRGQQVTLSCSPISGHRSVSWYQQTPGQGLQFLFEYFSETQRNKGNFPGRFSGRQFSNSRSEMNVSTLELGDSALYLCASSFAEAGNTIYFGEGSWLTVV.

The chain joins TRBV29-1 to TRBJ2-5, with 8 bases that match TRBD2. Per the germline V gene, CDR1 is SQVTM and CDR2 is ANQGSEA. V shed 1 base and J 0 bases; nucleotides not matched to a gene: 7. The CDR3 sequence is 16 residues long. CDR3 residues: CSVEVGGGPYQETQYF. The CDR3 DNA reads TGCAGCGTTGAAGTCGGCGGGGGGCCGTACCAAGAGACCCAGTACTTC.

The CDR3 DNA reads TGCGCCAGCAGCTTGGCCGGGTTTACTGAAGCTTTCTTT. Its translation is CASSLAGFTEAFF. V gene TRBV5-1 combines with J gene TRBJ1-1; no firm D call. The V and J ends lost 0 bases and 5 bases respectively, with 8 bases between them. Germline V lookup: CDR1 SGHRS, CDR2 YFSETQ. The CDR3 runs to 13 residues. The variable domain in full, with the rest retrieved from reference TRBV5-1 and TRBJ1-1, is KAGVTQTPRYLIKTRGQQVTLSCSPISGHRSVSWYQQTPGQGLQFLFEYFSETQRNKGNFPGRFSGRQFSNSRSEMNVSTLELGDSALYLCASSLAGFTEAFFGQGTRLTVV.

The CDR3 spells CASSISGFGKNIQYF. The CDR3 coding sequence is TGTGCCAGTAGTATATCGGGGTTTGGCAAAAACATTCAGTACTTC. The V and J genes are TRBV19 and TRBJ2-4; D possibly corresponds to TRBD2 (5 bases). From germline, CDR1 is LNHDA and CDR2 SQIVND (reference sequence). The V end was cut by 2 bases, the J end by 3 bases, with 11 bases between. CDR3 length: 15 residues.

The rearrangement links TRBV6-1 to TRBJ2-1; the match to TRBD2 covers 11 bases. The germline gives CDR1 MNHNS, CDR2 SASEGT. This CDR3 contains 13 residues. V trimming: 7 bases; J trimming: 5 bases; junction bases outside the gene matches: 1. The CDR3 spells CASMTSGDNEQFF. CDR3 bases: TGTGCCAGCATGACTAGCGGGGACAATGAGCAGTTCTTC.